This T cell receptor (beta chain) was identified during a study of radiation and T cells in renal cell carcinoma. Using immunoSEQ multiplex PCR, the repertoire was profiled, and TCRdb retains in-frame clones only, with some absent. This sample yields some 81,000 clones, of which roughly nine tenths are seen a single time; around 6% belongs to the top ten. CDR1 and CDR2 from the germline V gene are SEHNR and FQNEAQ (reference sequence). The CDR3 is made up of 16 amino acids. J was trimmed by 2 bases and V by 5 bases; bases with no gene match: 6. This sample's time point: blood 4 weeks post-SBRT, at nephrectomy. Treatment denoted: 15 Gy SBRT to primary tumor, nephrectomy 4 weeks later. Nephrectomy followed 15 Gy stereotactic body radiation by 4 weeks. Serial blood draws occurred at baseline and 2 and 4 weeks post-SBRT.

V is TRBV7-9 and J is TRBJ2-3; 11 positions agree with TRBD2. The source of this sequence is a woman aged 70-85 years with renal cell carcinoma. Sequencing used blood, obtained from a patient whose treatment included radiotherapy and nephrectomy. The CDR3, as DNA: TGTGCCAGCAGCGCCTTGGGACTAGCGGTCACAGATACGCAGTATTTT. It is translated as CASSALGLAVTDTQYF.